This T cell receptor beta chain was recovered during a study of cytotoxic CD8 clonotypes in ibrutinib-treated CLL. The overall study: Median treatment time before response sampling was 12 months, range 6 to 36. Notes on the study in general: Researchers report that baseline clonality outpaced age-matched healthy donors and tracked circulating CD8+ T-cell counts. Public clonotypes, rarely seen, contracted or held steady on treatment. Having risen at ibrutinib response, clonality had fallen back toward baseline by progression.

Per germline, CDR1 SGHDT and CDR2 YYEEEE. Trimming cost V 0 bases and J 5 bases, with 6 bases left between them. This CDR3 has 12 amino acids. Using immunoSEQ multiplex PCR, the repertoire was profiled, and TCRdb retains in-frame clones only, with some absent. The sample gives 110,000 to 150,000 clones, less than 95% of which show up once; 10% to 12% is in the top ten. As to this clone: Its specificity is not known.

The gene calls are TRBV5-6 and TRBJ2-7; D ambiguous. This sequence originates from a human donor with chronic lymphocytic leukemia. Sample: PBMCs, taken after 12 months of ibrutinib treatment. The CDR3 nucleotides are TGTGCCAGCAGCTTGGGCCTCAACGAGCAGTACTTC. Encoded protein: CASSLGLNEQYF.